The sequence of this T cell receptor beta chain was determined in a study of pediatric ulcerative colitis. The protocol was immunoSEQ multiplex PCR, while the TCRdb copy is restricted to in-frame clones and leaves out a portion. The sample records tens of thousands of clones, 85% to 90% being singletons. J gave up 3 bases and V 0 bases, and 0 bases lay outside the gene matches. CDR1 SGHRS and CDR2 YFSETQ come from the germline V gene. The CDR3 runs 15 residues. The study, taken as a whole, reports: Repertoires came from total lymphocyte DNA, so rare subsets like regulatory T cells may be missed. A couple of patients had blood samples with substantially reduced template counts. All ulcerative colitis patients, but no controls, carried a couple of rectal clonotypes.

Concerning this clone: What it binds is not known.

The sequence was obtained from a boy between 10 and 17 years old who was a control in a study of pediatric ulcerative colitis. Sequencing was performed on blood. V is TRBV5-1 and J is TRBJ2-7; TRBD2 aligns across 13 bases. The DNA of the CDR3 is TGCGCCAGCAGCTTGGGGACTAGCGGGGGCTACGAGCAGTACTTC. It yields the protein CASSLGTSGGYEQYF. The full variable domain, in which reference TRBV5-1 and TRBJ2-7 provide the parts outside the CDR3, is KAGVTQTPRYLIKTRGQQVTLSCSPISGHRSVSWYQQTPGQGLQFLFEYFSETQRNKGNFPGRFSGRQFSNSRSEMNVSTLELGDSALYLCASSLGTSGGYEQYFGPGTRLTVT.